The rows below give T cell receptor beta chains drawn from one sample of a study of early stage breast cancer tumors. Profiling relied on immunoSEQ multiplex PCR, and the TCRdb table lists in-frame clones only, not all of them. Of 50,000 to 65,000 clones detected, about 74% appear once; the ten largest clones hold about 3.4%. Sequencing used blood. Receptor source: a person under 45 with breast cancer. CDR3s include the opening cysteine and the closing phenylalanine or tryptophan. The D gene is left open where the match is weak. For some rows the clone size is stated as once, few or many, or as a class when expanded; others skip it.

clone size,V gene,J gene,D gene,CDR3 protein,CDR3 DNA
once,TRBV7-2,TRBJ2-1,TRBD2,CASSRRASGHNEQFF,TGTGCCAGCAGCCGACGGGCTAGCGGTCACAATGAGCAGTTCTTC
NA,TRBV7-8,TRBJ2-7,TRBD2,CASSPGLAGDQSYEQYF,TGTGCCAGCAGCCCGGGACTAGCGGGAGATCAGTCCTACGAGCAGTACTTC
NA,TRBV6-1,TRBJ1-5,TRBD1,CASSEDRGSNQPQHF,TGTGCCAGCAGCGAGGACAGGGGTAGCAATCAGCCCCAGCATTTT
few,TRBV20-1,TRBJ1-2,NA,CSASPNYGYTF,TGCAGTGCTAGTCCGAACTATGGCTACACCTTC
NA,TRBV15,TRBJ1-3,TRBD1,CATSRDRGISGNTIYF,TGTGCCACCAGCAGAGACAGGGGGATCTCTGGAAACACCATATATTTT
NA,TRBV4-3,TRBJ1-6,TRBD1,CASSQTPFGQGARVVYNSPLHF,TGCGCCAGCAGCCAAACCCCCTTTGGACAGGGGGCGCGGGTGGTCTATAATTCACCCCTCCACTTT
NA,TRBV30,TRBJ1-2,NA,CAWTTGEVYGYTF,TGTGCCTGGACTACAGGAGAGGTCTATGGCTACACCTTC
few,TRBV4-1,TRBJ1-1,NA,CASSQVGLQEAFF,TGCGCCAGCAGCCAAGTGGGGCTCCAGGAAGCTTTCTTT
NA,TRBV19,TRBJ2-3,TRBD2,CASTGAGSGDTQYF,TGTGCCAGTACTGGAGCGGGATCTGGAGATACGCAGTATTTT
NA,TRBV5-1,TRBJ1-4,TRBD1,CASSLDPTGGGEKLFF,TGCGCCAGCAGCTTGGATCCTACAGGGGGCGGTGAAAAACTGTTTTTT
NA,TRBV30,TRBJ1-1,NA,CAWSVHGNTEAFF,TGTGCCTGGAGTGTACACGGGAACACTGAAGCTTTCTTT
once,TRBV7-9,TRBJ1-2,NA,CASSLGRVDYGYTF,TGTGCCAGCAGCTTAGGGAGGGTCGACTATGGCTACACCTTC
once,TRBV5-4,TRBJ2-7,NA,CASSSVGSVHEQYF,TGTGCCAGCAGCTCCGTGGGCAGTGTCCACGAGCAGTACTTC
NA,TRBV11-2,TRBJ2-5,NA,CASSLDPRDIGNQYF,TGTGCCAGCAGCTTAGATCCCAGGGACATTGGGAACCAGTACTTC
NA,TRBV7-9,TRBJ2-2,TRBD2,CASSLAGEGTGELFF,TGTGCCAGCAGCCTAGCGGGAGAGGGTACCGGGGAGCTGTTTTTT
NA,TRBV4-2,TRBJ2-2,NA,CASSQVGDTGELFF,TGTGCCAGCAGCCAAGTAGGGGACACCGGGGAGCTGTTTTTT
NA,TRBV6-4,TRBJ2-2,NA,CASSALPGEGTGELFF,TGTGCCAGCAGTGCACTCCCCGGTGAGGGCACCGGGGAGCTGTTTTTT
once,TRBV7-2,TRBJ2-6,NA,CASSGLAISGANVLTF,TGTGCCAGCAGCGGGCTAGCGATCTCTGGGGCCAACGTCCTGACTTTC
NA,TRBV12-5,TRBJ2-3,TRBD2,CASGRGTSGVTDTQYF,TGTGCTAGTGGCCGAGGGACTAGCGGGGTCACAGATACGCAGTATTTT
NA,TRBV25-1,TRBJ2-5,NA,CASSVGAARYQETQYF,TGTGCCAGCAGTGTAGGAGCGGCGAGATACCAAGAGACCCAGTACTTC
NA,TRBV10-2,TRBJ1-3,NA,CASSRLAKSSGNTIYF,TGCGCCAGCAGTAGATTAGCTAAGTCCTCTGGAAACACCATATATTTT
NA,TRBV30,TRBJ2-2,NA,CAWSPTGELFF,TGTGCCTGGAGCCCAACCGGGGAGCTGTTTTTT
NA,TRBV5-1,TRBJ2-3,TRBD2,CASSLGRTSGRVPRSTDTQYF,TGCGCCAGCAGCTTGGGCAGGACTAGCGGAAGGGTACCCCGTAGCACAGATACGCAGTATTTT
NA,TRBV4-1,TRBJ2-7,TRBD2,CASSLPGGGLHEQYF,TGCGCCAGCAGCCTCCCGGGGGGAGGTTTGCACGAGCAGTACTTC
NA,TRBV4-2,TRBJ2-1,TRBD2,CASSPPGLAGNEQFF,TGTGCCAGCAGCCCACCGGGACTAGCCGGCAATGAGCAGTTCTTC
NA,TRBV7-6,TRBJ2-3,TRBD1,CASSLGDRGYSDTQYF,TGTGCCAGCAGCTTAGGGGACAGGGGCTATTCAGATACGCAGTATTTT
NA,TRBV30,TRBJ2-3,NA,CAWSPGTGDPDTQYF,TGTGCCTGGAGCCCGGGGACGGGAGACCCAGATACGCAGTATTTT
NA,TRBV23-1,TRBJ1-2,NA,CASSQSPPRGQVNYGYTF,TGCGCCAGCAGTCAATCGCCCCCCCGCGGGCAGGTGAACTATGGCTACACCTTC
NA,TRBV7-9,TRBJ2-5,TRBD2,CASSLGSGQETQYF,TGTGCCAGCAGCTTAGGTAGCGGGCAAGAGACCCAGTACTTC
NA,TRBV27,TRBJ1-1,NA,CASSPRSMNTEAFF,TGTGCCAGCAGTCCCCGGTCCATGAACACTGAAGCTTTCTTT
NA,TRBV20-1,TRBJ2-7,NA,CSASQSNEQYF,TGCAGTGCTAGTCAGTCGAACGAGCAGTACTTC
NA,TRBV5-5,TRBJ1-2,NA,CASSRVDGNYGYTF,TGTGCCAGCAGCCGGGTTGATGGGAACTATGGCTACACCTTC
NA,TRBV7-6,TRBJ2-7,NA,CASSLEGYRLGREQYF,TGTGCCAGCAGCTTAGAAGGATATAGACTAGGGAGGGAGCAGTACTTC
NA,TRBV19,TRBJ2-3,TRBD1,CASSMGTGASTSTDTQYF,TGTGCCAGTAGTATGGGCACAGGGGCATCCACTAGCACAGATACGCAGTATTTT
NA,TRBV29-1,TRBJ2-1,TRBD2,CSVASLAGEYEQFF,TGCAGCGTTGCTTCGTTAGCGGGAGAATACGAGCAGTTCTTC
few,TRBV9,TRBJ1-6,TRBD1,CASSVRDRGNSPLHF,TGTGCCAGCAGCGTTAGGGACAGGGGAAATTCACCCCTCCACTTT
NA,TRBV6-6,TRBJ1-4,NA,CASSLRSTNEKLFF,TGTGCCAGCAGCCTTAGATCAACTAATGAAAAACTGTTTTTT
NA,TRBV6-5,TRBJ1-2,TRBD1,CASSPDRGGYTF,TGTGCCAGCAGTCCTGACAGGGGGGGCTACACCTTC
NA,TRBV6-4,TRBJ1-6,TRBD1,CASSEGQGNNSPLHF,TGTGCCAGCAGTGAGGGACAGGGCAATAATTCACCCCTCCACTTT
NA,TRBV5-6,TRBJ1-2,TRBD1,CASSLRGQGAYGYTF,TGTGCCAGCAGCCTAAGAGGACAGGGGGCATATGGCTACACCTTC
NA,TRBV5-1,TRBJ2-1,NA,CASSLAEINEQFF,TGCGCCAGCAGCTTAGCGGAGATCAATGAGCAGTTCTTC
NA,TRBV5-6,TRBJ2-3,NA,CASSPPVSSTDTQYF,TGTGCCAGCAGCCCTCCGGTCTCTAGCACAGATACGCAGTATTTT
few,TRBV4-2,TRBJ2-7,TRBD1,CASSNGGQGVYEQYF,TGTGCCAGCAGCAACGGAGGACAGGGGGTATACGAGCAGTACTTC
NA,TRBV5-1,TRBJ2-3,NA,CASRDSTDTQYF,TGCGCCAGCAGGGACAGCACAGATACGCAGTATTTT
NA,TRBV5-6,TRBJ1-5,NA,CASSLAQGGNQPQHF,TGTGCCAGCAGCTTGGCACAGGGTGGCAATCAGCCCCAGCATTTT
NA,TRBV18,TRBJ2-3,TRBD2,CASSTGLAEADTQYF,TGTGCCAGCTCAACCGGACTAGCGGAGGCGGATACGCAGTATTTT
NA,TRBV7-7,TRBJ2-7,TRBD2,CASSLWGLAVLYEQYF,TGTGCTAGCAGCTTATGGGGACTAGCCGTCTTATACGAGCAGTACTTC
NA,TRBV10-2,TRBJ2-7,NA,CASSEYPLAASSYEQYF,TGCGCCAGCAGTGAGTACCCTCTAGCCGCCAGCTCCTACGAGCAGTACTTC
NA,TRBV10-1,TRBJ2-7,TRBD2,CASSAGIAGSYEQYF,TGCGCCAGCAGTGCCGGAATAGCGGGGTCTTACGAGCAGTACTTC
NA,TRBV7-9,TRBJ2-7,TRBD1,CASSDRDRVYEQYF,TGTGCCAGCAGCGACCGGGACAGGGTCTACGAGCAGTACTTC
NA,TRBV13,TRBJ2-7,NA,CASSLGGPPGTHTLEREQYF,TGTGCCAGCAGCTTAGGGGGGCCCCCCGGGACACACACCTTGGAACGCGAGCAGTACTTC
once,TRBV14,TRBJ2-1,NA,CASSQVYGGTSYNEQFF,TGTGCCAGCAGCCAAGTGTATGGCGGGACTTCCTACAATGAGCAGTTCTTC
NA,TRBV19,TRBJ2-3,TRBD2,CASRASGRDLDTQYF,TGTGCCAGTAGGGCTAGCGGGAGGGATCTCGATACGCAGTATTTT
NA,TRBV11-2,TRBJ2-1,NA,CASSMDTHNEQFF,TGTGCCAGCAGCATGGACACGCACAATGAGCAGTTCTTC
NA,TRBV5-1,TRBJ2-5,NA,CASRPGAEETQYF,TGCGCCAGCAGGCCAGGGGCGGAAGAGACCCAGTACTTC
NA,TRBV30,TRBJ1-1,NA,CAWRQESSRTEAFF,TGTGCCTGGAGACAGGAAAGCTCCCGCACTGAAGCTTTCTTT
NA,TRBV5-1,TRBJ2-1,NA,CASSAGLMEGYNEQFF,TGCGCCAGCAGCGCAGGACTCATGGAGGGCTACAATGAGCAGTTCTTC
NA,TRBV30,TRBJ1-1,NA,CAWSRPGHQNTEAFF,TGTGCCTGGAGCCGCCCGGGACACCAGAACACTGAAGCTTTCTTT
NA,TRBV4-1,TRBJ2-6,NA,CASSQGLDGANVLTF,TGCGCCAGCAGCCAGGGTTTAGATGGGGCCAACGTCCTGACTTTC